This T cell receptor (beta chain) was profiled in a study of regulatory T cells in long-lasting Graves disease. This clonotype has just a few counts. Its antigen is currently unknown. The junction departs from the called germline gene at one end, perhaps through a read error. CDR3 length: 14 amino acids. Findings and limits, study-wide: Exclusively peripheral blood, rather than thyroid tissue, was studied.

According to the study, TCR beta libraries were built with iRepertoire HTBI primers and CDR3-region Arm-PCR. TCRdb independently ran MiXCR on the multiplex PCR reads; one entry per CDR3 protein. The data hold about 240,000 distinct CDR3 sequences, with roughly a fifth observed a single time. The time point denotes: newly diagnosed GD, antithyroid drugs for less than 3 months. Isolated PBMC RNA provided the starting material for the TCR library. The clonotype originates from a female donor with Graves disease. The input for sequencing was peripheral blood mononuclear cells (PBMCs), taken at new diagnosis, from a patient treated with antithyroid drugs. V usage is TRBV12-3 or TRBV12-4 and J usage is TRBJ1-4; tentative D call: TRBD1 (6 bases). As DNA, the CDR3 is TGTGCCAACAGTTACAGGGCAACCAATGAAAAACTGTTTTTT. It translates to CANSYRATNEKLFF.